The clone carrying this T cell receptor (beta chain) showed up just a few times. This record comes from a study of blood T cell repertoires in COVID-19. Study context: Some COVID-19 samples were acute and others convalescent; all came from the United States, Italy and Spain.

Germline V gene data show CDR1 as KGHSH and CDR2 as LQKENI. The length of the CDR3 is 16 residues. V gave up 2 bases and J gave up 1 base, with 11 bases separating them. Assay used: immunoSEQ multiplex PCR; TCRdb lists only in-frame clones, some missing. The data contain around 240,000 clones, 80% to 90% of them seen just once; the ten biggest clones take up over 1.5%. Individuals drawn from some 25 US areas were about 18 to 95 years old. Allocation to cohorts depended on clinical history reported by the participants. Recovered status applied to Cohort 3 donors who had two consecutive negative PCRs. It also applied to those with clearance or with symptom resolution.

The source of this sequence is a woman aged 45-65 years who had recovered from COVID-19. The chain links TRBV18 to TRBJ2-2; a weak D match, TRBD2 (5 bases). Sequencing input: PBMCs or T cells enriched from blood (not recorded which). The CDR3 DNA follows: TGTGCCAGCTCACCAGTCGCGGGCTTGAACACCGGGGAGCTGTTTTTT. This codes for CASSPVAGLNTGELFF.